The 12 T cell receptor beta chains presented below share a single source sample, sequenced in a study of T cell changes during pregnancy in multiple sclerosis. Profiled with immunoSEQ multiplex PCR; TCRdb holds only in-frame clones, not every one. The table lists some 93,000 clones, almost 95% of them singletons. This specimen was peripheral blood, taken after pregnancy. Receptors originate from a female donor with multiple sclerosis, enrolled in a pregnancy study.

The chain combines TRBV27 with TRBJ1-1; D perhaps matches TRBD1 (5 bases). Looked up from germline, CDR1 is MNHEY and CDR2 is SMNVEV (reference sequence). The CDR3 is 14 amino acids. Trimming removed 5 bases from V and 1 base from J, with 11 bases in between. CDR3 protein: CASSPFQGNTEAFF. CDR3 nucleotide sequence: TGTGCCAGCAGTCCTTTTCAGGGGAACACTGAAGCTTTCTTT.

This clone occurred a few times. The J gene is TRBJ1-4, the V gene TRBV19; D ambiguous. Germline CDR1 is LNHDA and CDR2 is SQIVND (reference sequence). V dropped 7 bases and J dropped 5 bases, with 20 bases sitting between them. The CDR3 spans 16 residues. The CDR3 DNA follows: TGTGCCAGTACCAAGGCCACCGCAGGTAACAATGAAAAACTGTTTTTT. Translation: CASTKATAGNNEKLFF.

Here the CDR3 reads CASSMFRDIPCEQYF. CDR3 coding DNA: TGTGCCAGCAGCATGTTCCGGGACATTCCTTGCGAGCAGTACTTC. The gene calls are TRBV9 and TRBJ2-7; a possible D gene is TRBD1 (6 bases). The V gene lost 4 bases and the J gene lost 6 bases, with 20 bases spanning the gap. Germline-derived CDR1 and CDR2 are SGDLS and YYNGEE. The CDR3 runs 15 residues.

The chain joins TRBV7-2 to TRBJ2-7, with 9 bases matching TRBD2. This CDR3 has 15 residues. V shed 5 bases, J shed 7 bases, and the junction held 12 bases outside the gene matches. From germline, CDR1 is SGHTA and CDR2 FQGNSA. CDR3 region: CASSLRSSGAFEQYF. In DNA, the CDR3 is TGTGCCAGCAGCCTGAGGTCTAGCGGGGCCTTTGAGCAGTACTTC. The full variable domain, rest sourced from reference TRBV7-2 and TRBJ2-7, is GAGVSQSPSNKVTEKGKDVELRCDPISGHTALYWYRQSLGQGLEFLIYFQGNSAPDKSGLPSDRFSAERTGGSVSTLTIQRTQQEDSAVYLCASSLRSSGAFEQYFGPGTRLTVT.

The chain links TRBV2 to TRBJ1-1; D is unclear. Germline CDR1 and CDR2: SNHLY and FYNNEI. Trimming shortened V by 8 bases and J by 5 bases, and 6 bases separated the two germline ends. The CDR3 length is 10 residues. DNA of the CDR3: TGTGCCAGCCCGGGGACTGAAGCTTTCTTT. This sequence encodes CASPGTEAFF.

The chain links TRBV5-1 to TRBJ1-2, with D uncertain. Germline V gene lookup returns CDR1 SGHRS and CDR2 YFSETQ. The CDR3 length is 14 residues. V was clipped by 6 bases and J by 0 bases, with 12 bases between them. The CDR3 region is CASNEDGANYGYTF. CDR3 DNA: TGCGCCAGCAACGAAGACGGAGCTAACTATGGCTACACCTTC.

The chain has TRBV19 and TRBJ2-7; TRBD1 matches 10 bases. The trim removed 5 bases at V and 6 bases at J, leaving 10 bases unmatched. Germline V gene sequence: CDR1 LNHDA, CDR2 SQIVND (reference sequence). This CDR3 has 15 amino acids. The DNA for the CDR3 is TGTGCCAGTAGTTCAATTACCGGGACAGGGGTCGAGCAGTACTTC. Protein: CASSSITGTGVEQYF.

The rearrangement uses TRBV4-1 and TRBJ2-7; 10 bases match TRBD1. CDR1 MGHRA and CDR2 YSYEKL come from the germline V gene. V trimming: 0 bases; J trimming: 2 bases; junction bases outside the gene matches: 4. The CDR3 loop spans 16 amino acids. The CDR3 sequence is CASSQDRGTGAYEQYF. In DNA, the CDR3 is TGCGCCAGCAGCCAAGATAGGGGGACAGGGGCCTACGAGCAGTACTTC.

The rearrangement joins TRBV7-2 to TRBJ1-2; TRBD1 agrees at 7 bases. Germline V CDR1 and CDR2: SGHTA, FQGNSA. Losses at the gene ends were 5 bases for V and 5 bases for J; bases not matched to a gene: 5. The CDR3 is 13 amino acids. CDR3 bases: TGTGCCAGCAGCCCAAACAGGGGTTATGGCTACACCTTC. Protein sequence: CASSPNRGYGYTF. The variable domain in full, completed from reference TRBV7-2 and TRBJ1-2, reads GAGVSQSPSNKVTEKGKDVELRCDPISGHTALYWYRQSLGQGLEFLIYFQGNSAPDKSGLPSDRFSAERTGGSVSTLTIQRTQQEDSAVYLCASSPNRGYGYTFGSGTRLTVV.

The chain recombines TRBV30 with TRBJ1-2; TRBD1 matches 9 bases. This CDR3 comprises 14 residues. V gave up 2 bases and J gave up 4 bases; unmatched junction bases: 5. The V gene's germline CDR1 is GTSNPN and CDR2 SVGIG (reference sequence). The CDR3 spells CAWSPGQGSYGYTF. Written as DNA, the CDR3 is TGTGCCTGGAGTCCCGGACAGGGGAGCTATGGCTACACCTTC.

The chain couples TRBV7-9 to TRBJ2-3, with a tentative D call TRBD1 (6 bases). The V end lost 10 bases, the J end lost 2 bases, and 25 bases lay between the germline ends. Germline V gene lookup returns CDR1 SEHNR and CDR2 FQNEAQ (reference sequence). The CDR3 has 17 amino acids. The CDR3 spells CATLTSLGHGSTDTQYF. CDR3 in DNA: TGTGCCACCCTCACCTCCTTGGGACATGGGTCCACAGATACGCAGTATTTT.

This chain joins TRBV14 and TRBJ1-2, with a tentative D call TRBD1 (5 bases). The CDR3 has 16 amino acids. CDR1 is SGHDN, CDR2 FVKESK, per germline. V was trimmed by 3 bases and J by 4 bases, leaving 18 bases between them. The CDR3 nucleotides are TGTGCCAGCAGCCACGGACACGCTATAGGTGTCTATGGCTACACCTTC. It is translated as CASSHGHAIGVYGYTF. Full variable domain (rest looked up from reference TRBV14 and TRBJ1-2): EAGVTQFPSHSVIEKGQTVTLRCDPISGHDNLYWYRRVMGKEIKFLLHFVKESKQDESGMPNNRFLAERTGGTYSTLKVQPAELEDSGVYFCASSHGHAIGVYGYTFGSGTRLTVV.